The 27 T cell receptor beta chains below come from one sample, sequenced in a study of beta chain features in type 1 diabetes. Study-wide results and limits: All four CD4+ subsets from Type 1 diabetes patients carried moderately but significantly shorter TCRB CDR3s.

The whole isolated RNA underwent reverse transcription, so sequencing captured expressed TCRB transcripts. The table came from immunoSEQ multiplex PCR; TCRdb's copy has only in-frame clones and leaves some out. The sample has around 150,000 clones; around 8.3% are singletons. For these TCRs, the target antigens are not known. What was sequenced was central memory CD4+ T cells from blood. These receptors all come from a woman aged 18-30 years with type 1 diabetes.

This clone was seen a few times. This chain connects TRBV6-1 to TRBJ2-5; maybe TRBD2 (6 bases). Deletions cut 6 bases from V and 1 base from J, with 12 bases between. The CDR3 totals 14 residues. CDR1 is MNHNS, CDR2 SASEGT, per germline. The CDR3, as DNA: TGTGCCAGCAGGGAGGGGATTCCCCAAGAGACCCAGTACTTC. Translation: CASREGIPQETQYF.

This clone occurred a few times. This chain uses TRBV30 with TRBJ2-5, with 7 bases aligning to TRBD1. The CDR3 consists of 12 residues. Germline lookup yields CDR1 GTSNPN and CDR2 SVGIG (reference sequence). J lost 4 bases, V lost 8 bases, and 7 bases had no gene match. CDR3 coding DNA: TGTGCCAGCTACAGGGGTGGAGAGACCCAGTACTTC. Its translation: CASYRGGETQYF.

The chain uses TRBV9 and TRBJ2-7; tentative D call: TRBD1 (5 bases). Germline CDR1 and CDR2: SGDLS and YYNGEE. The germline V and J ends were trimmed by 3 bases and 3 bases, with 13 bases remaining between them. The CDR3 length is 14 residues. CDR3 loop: CASSGGPRRYEQYF. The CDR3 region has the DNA TGTGCCAGCAGCGGGGGCCCGAGACGCTACGAGCAGTACTTC. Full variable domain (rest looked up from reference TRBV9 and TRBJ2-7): DSGVTQTPKHLITATGQRVTLRCSPRSGDLSVYWYQQSLDQGLQFLIQYYNGEERAKGNILERFSAQQFPDLHSELNLSSLELGDSALYFCASSGGPRRYEQYFGPGTRLTVT.

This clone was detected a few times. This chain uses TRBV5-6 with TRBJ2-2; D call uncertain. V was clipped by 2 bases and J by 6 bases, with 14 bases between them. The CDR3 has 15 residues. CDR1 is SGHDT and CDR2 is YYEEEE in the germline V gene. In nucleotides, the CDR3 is TGTGCCAGCAGCTTTGATGTCTTTACGGCCGGGGAGCTGTTTTTT. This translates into CASSFDVFTAGELFF.

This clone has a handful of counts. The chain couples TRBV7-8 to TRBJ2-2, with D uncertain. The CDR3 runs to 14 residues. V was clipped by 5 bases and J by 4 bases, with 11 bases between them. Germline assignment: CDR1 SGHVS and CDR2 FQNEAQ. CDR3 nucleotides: TGTGCCAGCAGCCCCCTCCTAAGCACCGGGGAGCTGTTTTTT. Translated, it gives CASSPLLSTGELFF.

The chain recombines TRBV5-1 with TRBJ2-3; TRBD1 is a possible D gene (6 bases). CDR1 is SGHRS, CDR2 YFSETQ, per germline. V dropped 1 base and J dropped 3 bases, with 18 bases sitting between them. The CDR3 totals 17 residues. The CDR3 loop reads CASSLKLGAVVTDTQYF. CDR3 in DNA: TGCGCCAGCAGCTTGAAGCTGGGGGCCGTCGTAACAGATACGCAGTATTTT.

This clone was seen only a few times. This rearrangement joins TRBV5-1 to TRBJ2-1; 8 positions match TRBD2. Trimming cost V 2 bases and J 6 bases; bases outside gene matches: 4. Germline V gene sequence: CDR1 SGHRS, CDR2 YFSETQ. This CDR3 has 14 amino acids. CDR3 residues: CASSFGTSSNEQFF. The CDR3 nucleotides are TGCGCCAGCAGCTTCGGGACTAGTTCCAATGAGCAGTTCTTC. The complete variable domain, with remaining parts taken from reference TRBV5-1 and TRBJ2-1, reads KAGVTQTPRYLIKTRGQQVTLSCSPISGHRSVSWYQQTPGQGLQFLFEYFSETQRNKGNFPGRFSGRQFSNSRSEMNVSTLELGDSALYLCASSFGTSSNEQFFGPGTRLTVL.

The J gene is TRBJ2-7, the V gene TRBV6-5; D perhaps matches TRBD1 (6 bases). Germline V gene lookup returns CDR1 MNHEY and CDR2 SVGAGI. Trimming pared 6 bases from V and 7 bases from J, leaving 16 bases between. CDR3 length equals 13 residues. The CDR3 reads CASRTGTPSEQYF. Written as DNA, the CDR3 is TGTGCCAGCAGAACCGGGACACCCTCGGAGCAGTACTTC.

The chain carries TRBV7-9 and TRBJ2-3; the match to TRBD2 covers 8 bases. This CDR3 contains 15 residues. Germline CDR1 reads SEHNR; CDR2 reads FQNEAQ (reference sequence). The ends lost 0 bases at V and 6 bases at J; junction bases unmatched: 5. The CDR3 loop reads CASSLAGRGSDTQYF. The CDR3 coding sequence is TGTGCCAGCAGCTTAGCCGGGAGGGGGTCCGATACGCAGTATTTT.

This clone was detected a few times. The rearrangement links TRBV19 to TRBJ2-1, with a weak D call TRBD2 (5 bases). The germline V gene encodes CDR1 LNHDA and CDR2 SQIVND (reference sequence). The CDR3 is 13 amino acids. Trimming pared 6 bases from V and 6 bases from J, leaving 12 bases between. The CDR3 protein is CASRKVGGNEQFF. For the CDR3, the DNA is TGTGCCAGTAGAAAGGTAGGAGGCAATGAGCAGTTCTTC. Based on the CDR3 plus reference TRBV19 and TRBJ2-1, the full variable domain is DGGITQSPKYLFRKEGQNVTLSCEQNLNHDAMYWYRQDPGQGLRLIYYSQIVNDFQKGDIAEGYSVSREKKESFPLTVTSAQKNPTAFYLCASRKVGGNEQFFGPGTRLTVL.

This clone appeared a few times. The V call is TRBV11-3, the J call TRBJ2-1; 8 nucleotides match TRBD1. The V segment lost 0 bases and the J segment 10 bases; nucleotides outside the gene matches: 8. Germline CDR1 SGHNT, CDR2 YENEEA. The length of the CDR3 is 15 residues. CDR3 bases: TGTGCCAGCAGCTTAGAGCCCCAGGGGGCGCGAGAGCAGTTCTTC. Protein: CASSLEPQGAREQFF.

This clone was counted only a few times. The chain's CDR3 is CSGGGAGGGYTGELFF. The CDR3 DNA reads TGCAGCGGTGGGGGTGCTGGCGGGGGGTACACCGGGGAGCTGTTTTTT. This chain links TRBV29-1 with TRBJ2-2; 8 nucleotides align to TRBD2. CDR3 size: 16 residues. V was pared by 7 bases and J by 3 bases, with 13 bases of the junction left unmatched. The V gene's germline CDR1 is SQVTM and CDR2 ANQGSEA.

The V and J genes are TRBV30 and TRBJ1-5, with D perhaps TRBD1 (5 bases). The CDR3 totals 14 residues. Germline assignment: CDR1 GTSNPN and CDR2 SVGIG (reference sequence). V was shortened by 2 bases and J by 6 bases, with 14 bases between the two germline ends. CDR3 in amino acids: CAWSSDNIVQPQHF. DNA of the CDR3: TGTGCCTGGAGTTCGGACAACATTGTTCAGCCCCAGCATTTT.

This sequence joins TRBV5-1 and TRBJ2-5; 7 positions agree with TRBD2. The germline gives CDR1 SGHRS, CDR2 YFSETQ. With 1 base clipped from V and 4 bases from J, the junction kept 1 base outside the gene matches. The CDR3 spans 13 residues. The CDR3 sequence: CASSLTSAETQYF. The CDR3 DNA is TGCGCCAGCAGCTTGACTAGCGCAGAGACCCAGTACTTC.

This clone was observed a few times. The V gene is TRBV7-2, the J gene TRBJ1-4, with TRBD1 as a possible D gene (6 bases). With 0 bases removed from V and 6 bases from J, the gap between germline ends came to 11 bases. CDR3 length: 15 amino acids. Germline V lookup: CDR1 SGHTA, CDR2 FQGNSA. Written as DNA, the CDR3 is TGTGCCAGCAGCTTAGCCCAGGGGTCGGATGAAAAACTGTTTTTT. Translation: CASSLAQGSDEKLFF.

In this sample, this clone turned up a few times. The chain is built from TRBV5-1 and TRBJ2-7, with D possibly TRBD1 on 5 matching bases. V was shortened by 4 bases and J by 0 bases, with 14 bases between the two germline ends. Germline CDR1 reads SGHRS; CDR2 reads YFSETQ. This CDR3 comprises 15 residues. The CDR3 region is CASSTRTRSSYEQYF. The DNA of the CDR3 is TGCGCCAGCAGCACCCGGACAAGAAGCTCCTACGAGCAGTACTTC.

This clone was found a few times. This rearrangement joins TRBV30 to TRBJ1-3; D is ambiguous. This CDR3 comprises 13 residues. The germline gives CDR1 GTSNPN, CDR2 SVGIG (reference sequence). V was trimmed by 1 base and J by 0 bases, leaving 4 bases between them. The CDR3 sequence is CAWSAGSGNTIYF. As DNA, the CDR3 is TGTGCCTGGAGTGCCGGCTCTGGAAACACCATATATTTT. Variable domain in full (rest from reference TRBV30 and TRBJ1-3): SQTIHQWPATLVQPVGSPLSLECTVEGTSNPNLYWYRQAAGRGLQLLFYSVGIGQISSEVPQNLSASRPQDRQFILSSKKLLLSDSGFYLCAWSAGSGNTIYFGEGSWLTVV.

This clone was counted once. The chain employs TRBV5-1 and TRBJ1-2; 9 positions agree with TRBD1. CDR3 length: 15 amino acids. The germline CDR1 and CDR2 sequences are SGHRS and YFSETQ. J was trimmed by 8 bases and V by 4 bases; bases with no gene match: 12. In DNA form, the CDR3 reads TGCGCCAGCAGCCCCGACCGCTATACAGGGGGCGGCTACACCTTC. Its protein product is CASSPDRYTGGGYTF.

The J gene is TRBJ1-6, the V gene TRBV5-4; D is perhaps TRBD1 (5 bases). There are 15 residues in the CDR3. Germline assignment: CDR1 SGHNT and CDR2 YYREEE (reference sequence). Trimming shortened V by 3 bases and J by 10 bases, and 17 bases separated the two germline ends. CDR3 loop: CASSSQDIDLSPLHF. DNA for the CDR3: TGTGCCAGCAGCTCACAGGATATTGATCTATCACCCCTCCACTTT.

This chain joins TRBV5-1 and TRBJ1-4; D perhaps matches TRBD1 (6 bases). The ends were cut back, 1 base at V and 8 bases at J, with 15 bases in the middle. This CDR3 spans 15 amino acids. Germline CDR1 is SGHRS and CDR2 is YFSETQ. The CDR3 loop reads CASSLTRDTLEKLFF. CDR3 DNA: TGCGCCAGCAGCTTGACCCGGGACACGCTAGAAAAACTGTTTTTT.

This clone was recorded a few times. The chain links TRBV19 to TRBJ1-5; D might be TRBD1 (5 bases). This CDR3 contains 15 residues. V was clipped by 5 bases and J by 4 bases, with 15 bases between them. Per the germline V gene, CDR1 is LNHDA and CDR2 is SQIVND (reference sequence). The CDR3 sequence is CASSLKGAANQPQHF. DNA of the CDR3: TGTGCCAGTAGTCTCAAAGGGGCAGCAAATCAGCCCCAGCATTTT.

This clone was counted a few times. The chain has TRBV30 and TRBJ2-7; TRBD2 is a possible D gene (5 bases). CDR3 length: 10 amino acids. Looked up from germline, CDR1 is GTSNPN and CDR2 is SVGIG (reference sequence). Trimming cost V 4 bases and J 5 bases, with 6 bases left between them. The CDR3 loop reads CAWTGNEQYF. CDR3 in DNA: TGTGCCTGGACGGGGAACGAGCAGTACTTC.

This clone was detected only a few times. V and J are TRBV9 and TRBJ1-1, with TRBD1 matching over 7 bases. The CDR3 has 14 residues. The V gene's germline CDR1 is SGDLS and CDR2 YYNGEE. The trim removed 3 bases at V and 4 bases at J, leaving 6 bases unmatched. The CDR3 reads CASSEGAVGTEAFF. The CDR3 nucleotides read TGTGCCAGCAGCGAGGGGGCGGTGGGCACTGAAGCTTTCTTT. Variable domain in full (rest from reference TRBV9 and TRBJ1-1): DSGVTQTPKHLITATGQRVTLRCSPRSGDLSVYWYQQSLDQGLQFLIQYYNGEERAKGNILERFSAQQFPDLHSELNLSSLELGDSALYFCASSEGAVGTEAFFGQGTRLTVV.

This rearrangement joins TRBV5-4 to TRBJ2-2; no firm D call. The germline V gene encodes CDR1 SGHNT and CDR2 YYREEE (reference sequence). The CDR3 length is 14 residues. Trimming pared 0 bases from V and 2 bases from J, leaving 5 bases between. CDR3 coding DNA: TGTGCCAGCAGCTTGGGTAGAAACACCGGGGAGCTGTTTTTT. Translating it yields CASSLGRNTGELFF.

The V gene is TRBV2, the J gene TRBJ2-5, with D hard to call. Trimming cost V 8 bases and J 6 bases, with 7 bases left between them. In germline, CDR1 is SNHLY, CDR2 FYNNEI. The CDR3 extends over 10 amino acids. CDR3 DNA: TGTGCCAGCTTGGCCCAGACCCAGTACTTC. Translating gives CASLAQTQYF. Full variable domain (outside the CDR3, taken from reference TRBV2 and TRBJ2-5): EPEVTQTPSHQVTQMGQEVILRCVPISNHLYFYWYRQILGQKVEFLVSFYNNEISEKSEIFDDQFSVERPDGSNFTLKIRSTKLEDSAMYFCASLAQTQYFGPGTRLLVL.

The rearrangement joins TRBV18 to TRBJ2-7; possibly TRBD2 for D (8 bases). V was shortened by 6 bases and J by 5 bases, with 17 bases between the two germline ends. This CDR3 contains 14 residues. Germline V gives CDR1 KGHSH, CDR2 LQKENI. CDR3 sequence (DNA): TGTGCCAGCTCCCCGGGAGGGGGCCGCCACGAGCAGTACTTC. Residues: CASSPGGGRHEQYF.

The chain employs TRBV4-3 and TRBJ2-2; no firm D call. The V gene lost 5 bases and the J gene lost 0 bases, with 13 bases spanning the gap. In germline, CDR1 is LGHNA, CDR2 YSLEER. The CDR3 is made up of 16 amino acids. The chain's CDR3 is CASSNRFSSNTGELFF. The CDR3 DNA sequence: TGCGCCAGCAGCAACAGATTTTCTTCGAACACCGGGGAGCTGTTTTTT.